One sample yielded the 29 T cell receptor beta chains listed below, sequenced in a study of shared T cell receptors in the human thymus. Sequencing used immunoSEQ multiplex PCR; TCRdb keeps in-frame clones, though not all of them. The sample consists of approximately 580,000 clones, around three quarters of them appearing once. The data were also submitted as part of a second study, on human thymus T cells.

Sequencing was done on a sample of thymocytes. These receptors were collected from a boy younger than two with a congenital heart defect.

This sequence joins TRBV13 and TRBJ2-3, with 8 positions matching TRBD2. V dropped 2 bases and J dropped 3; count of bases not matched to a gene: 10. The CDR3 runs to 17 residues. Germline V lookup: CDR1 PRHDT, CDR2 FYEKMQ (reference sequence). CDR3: CASSLNRVASGTDTQYF. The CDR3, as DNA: TGTGCCAGCAGCTTAAACAGGGTGGCTAGCGGGACAGATACGCAGTATTTT.

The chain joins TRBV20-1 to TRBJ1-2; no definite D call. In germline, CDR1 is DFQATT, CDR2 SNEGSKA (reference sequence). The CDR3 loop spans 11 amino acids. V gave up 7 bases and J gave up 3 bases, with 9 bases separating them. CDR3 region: CSVLDYYGYTF. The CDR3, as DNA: TGCAGTGTATTGGACTACTATGGCTACACCTTC.

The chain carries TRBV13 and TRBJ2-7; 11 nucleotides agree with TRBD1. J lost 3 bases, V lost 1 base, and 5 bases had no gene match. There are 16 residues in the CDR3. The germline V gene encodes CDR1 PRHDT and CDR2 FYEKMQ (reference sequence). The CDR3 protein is CASSLADRGPLYEQYF. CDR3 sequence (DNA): TGTGCCAGCAGCTTAGCGGACAGGGGGCCCCTCTACGAGCAGTACTTC.

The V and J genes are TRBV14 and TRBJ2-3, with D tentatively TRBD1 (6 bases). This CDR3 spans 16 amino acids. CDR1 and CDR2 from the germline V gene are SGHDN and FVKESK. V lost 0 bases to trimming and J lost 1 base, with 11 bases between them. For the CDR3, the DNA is TGTGCCAGCAGCCAAGAGGCCAGGGGATGCACAGATACGCAGTATTTT. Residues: CASSQEARGCTDTQYF.

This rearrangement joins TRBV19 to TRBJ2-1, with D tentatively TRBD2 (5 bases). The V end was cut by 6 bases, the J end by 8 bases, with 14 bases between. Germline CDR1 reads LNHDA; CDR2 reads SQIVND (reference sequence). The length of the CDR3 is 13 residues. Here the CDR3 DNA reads TGTGCCAGTAGACCAAGGAGCGGCGATGAGCAGTTCTTC. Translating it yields CASRPRSGDEQFF.

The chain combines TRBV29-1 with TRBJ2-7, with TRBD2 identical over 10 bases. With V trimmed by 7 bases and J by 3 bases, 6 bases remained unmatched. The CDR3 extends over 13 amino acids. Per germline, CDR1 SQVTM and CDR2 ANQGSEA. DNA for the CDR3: TGCAGCGGGGCGGCTAGCGGGGGCTACGAGCAGTACTTC. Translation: CSGAASGGYEQYF.

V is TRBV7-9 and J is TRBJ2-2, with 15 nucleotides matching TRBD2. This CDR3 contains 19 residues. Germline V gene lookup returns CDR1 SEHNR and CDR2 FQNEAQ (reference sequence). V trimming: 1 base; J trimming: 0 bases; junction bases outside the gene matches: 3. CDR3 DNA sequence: TGTGCCAGCAGCTTAGGGACTAGCGGGAGGGCCTCGAACACCGGGGAGCTGTTTTTT. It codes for CASSLGTSGRASNTGELFF.

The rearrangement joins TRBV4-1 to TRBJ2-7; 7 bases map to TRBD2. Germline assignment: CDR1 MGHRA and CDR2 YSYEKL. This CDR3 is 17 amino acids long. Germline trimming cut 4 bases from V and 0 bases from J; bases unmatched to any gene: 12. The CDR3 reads CASSPPGGEGASYEQYF. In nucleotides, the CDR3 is TGCGCCAGCAGCCCTCCTGGGGGGGAAGGGGCCTCCTACGAGCAGTACTTC.

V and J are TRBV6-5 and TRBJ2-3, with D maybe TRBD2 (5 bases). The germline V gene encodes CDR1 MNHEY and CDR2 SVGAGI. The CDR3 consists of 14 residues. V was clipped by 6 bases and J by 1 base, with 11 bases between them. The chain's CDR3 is CASSTRLGTDTQYF. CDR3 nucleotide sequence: TGTGCCAGCAGCACTAGATTGGGCACAGATACGCAGTATTTT.

The DNA of the CDR3 is TGTGCCAGCAGCTCACTCGCGGGACAGGGGTACGAGCAGTACTTC. Translation gives CASSSLAGQGYEQYF. The rearrangement links TRBV7-6 to TRBJ2-7, with 10 bases identical to TRBD1. The CDR3 extends over 15 amino acids. V was clipped by 4 bases and J by 4 bases; unmatched bases: 7. Germline V lookup: CDR1 SGHVS, CDR2 FNYEAQ.

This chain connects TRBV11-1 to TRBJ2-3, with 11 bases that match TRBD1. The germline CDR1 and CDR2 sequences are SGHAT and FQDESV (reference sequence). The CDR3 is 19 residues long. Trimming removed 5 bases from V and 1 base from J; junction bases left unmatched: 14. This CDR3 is CASSISYRTGGACTDTQYF. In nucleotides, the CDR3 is TGTGCCAGCAGCATTTCGTATAGGACAGGGGGCGCTTGCACAGATACGCAGTATTTT.

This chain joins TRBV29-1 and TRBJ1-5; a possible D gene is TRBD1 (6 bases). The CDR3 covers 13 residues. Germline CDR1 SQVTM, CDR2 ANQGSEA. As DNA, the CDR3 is TGCAGGCCCGTGACAGGAATTTATCAGCCCCAGCATTTT. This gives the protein CRPVTGIYQPQHF.

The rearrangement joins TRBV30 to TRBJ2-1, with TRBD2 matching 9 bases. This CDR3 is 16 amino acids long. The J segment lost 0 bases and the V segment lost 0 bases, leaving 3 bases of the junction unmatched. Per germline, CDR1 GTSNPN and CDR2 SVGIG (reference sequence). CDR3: CAWSVLAGSSYNEQFF. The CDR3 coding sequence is TGTGCCTGGAGTGTACTAGCGGGTTCCTCCTACAATGAGCAGTTCTTC. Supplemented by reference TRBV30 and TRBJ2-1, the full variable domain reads SQTIHQWPATLVQPVGSPLSLECTVEGTSNPNLYWYRQAAGRGLQLLFYSVGIGQISSEVPQNLSASRPQDRQFILSSKKLLLSDSGFYLCAWSVLAGSSYNEQFFGPGTRLTVL.

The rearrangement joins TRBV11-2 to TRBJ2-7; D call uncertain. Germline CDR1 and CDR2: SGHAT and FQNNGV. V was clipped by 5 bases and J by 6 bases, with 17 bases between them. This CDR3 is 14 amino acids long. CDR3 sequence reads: CASSPLPWHTEQYF. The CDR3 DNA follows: TGTGCCAGCAGCCCCCTCCCGTGGCATACCGAGCAGTACTTC.

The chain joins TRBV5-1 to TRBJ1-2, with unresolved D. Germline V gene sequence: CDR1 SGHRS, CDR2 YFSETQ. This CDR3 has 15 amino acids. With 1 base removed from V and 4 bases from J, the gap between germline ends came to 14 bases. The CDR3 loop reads CASSLPQPLGYGYTF. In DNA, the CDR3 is TGCGCCAGCAGCTTGCCACAACCCCTAGGCTATGGCTACACCTTC.

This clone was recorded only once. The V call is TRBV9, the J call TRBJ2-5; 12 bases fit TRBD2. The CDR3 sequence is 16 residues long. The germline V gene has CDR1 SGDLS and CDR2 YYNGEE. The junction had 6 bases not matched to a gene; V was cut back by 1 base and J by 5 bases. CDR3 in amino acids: CASSVLGLAGGETQYF. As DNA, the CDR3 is TGTGCCAGCAGCGTATTGGGTCTAGCGGGGGGGGAGACCCAGTACTTC.

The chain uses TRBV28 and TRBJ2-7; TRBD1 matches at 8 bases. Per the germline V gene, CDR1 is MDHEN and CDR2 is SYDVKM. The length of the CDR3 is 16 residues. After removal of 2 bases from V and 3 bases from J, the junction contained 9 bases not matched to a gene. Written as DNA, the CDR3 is TGTGCCAGCAGTTTAGCCCCTAAGGACAGGGACTACGAGCAGTACTTC. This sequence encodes CASSLAPKDRDYEQYF.

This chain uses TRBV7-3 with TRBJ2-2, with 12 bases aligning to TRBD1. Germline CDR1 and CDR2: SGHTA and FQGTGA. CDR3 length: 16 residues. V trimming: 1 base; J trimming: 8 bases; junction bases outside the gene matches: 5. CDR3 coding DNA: TGTGCCAGCAGCTTAAGGGACAGGGGGCCTCGAGGGGAGCTGTTTTTT. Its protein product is CASSLRDRGPRGELFF.

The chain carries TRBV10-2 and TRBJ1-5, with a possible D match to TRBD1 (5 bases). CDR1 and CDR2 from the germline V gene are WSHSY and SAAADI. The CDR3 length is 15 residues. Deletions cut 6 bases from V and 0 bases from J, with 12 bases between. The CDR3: CASRTGHFSNQPQHF. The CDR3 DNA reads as TGCGCCAGCAGGACCGGACACTTTAGCAATCAGCCCCAGCATTTT.

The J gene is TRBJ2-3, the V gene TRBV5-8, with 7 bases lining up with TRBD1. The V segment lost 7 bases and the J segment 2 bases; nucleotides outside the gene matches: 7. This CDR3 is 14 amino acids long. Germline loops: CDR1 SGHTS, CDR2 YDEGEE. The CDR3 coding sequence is TGTGCCAGCGGACTGGGACAGTCCACAGATACGCAGTATTTT. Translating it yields CASGLGQSTDTQYF.

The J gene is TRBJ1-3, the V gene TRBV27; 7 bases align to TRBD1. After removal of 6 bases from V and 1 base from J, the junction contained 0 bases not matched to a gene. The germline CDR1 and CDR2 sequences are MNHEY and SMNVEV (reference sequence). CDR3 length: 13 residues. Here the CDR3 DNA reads TGTGCCAGCAGACAGGGGTCTGGAAACACCATATATTTT. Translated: CASRQGSGNTIYF.

Here the CDR3 DNA reads TGTGCCAGCAGCTCAGTACAGGTCAAAAGACCCTACGAGCAGTACTTC. Its translation: CASSSVQVKRPYEQYF. The gene calls are TRBV5-4 and TRBJ2-7; D may be TRBD1 (5 bases). From germline, CDR1 is SGHNT and CDR2 YYREEE (reference sequence). This CDR3 spans 16 amino acids. Trimming left V 3 bases short and J 2 bases short, with 18 bases between.

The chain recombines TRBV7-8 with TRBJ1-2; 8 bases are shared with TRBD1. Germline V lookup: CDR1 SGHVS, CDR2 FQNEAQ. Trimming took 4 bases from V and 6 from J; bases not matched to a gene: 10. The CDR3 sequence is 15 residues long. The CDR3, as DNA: TGTGCCAGCAGCTCTTTAGGACAGGGTGAGGATGGCTACACCTTC. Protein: CASSSLGQGEDGYTF.

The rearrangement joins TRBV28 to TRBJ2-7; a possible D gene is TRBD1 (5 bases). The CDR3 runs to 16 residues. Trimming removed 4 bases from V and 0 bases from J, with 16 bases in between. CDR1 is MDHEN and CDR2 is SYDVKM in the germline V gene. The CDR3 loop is CASSCRPTGSSYEQYF. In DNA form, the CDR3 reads TGTGCCAGCAGTTGCCGGCCCACAGGTAGCTCCTACGAGCAGTACTTC.

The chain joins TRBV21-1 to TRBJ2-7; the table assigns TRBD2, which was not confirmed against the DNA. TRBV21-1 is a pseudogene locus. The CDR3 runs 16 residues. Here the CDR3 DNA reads TGTGCCAGCAGCTCCCTAGCGGGAGGCCCAGTCTACGAGCAGTACTTC. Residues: CASSSLAGGPVYEQYF.

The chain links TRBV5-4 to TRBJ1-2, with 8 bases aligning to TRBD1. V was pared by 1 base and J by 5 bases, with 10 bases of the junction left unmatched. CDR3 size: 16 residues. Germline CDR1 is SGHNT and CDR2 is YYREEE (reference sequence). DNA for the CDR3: TGTGCCAGCAGCTTGACGGCAGGGGGCTTTCTTTATGGCTACACCTTC. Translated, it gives CASSLTAGGFLYGYTF. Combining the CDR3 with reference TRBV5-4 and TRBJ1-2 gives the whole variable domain ETGVTQSPTHLIKTRGQQVTLRCSSQSGHNTVSWYQQALGQGPQFIFQYYREEENGRGNFPPRFSGLQFPNYSSELNVNALELDDSALYLCASSLTAGGFLYGYTFGSGTRLTVV.

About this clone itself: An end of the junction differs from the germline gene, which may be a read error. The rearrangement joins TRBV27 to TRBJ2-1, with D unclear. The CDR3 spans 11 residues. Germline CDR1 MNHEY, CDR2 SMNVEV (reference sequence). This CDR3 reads CASTLGDEQFF. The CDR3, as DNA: TGTGCCAGCACTTTAGGAGATGAGCAGTTCTTC.

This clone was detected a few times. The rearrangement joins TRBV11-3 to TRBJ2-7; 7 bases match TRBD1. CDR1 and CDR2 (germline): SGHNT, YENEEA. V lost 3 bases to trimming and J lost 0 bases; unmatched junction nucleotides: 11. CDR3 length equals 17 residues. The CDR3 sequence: CASSLPVPGQSSYEQYF. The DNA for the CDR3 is TGTGCCAGCAGCTTGCCTGTTCCGGGACAGAGCTCCTACGAGCAGTACTTC.

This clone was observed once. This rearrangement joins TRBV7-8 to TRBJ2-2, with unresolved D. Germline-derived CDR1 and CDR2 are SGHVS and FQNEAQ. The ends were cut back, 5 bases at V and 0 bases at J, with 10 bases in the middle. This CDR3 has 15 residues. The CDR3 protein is CASSPAASNTGELFF. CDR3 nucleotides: TGTGCCAGCAGCCCGGCAGCGTCGAACACCGGGGAGCTGTTTTTT.